The 11 T cell receptor beta chains in this list originate from one sample, sequenced in a study of PD-1 blockade in classical Hodgkin lymphoma. Every patient had relapsed following autologous stem cell transplantation, and cohorts differed in brentuximab vedotin exposure. Negative selection with magnetic separation was used to purify CD4+ T cells from thawed PBMCs. Assay: immunoSEQ multiplex PCR; the TCRdb copy retains only in-frame clones and omits some. Among over 20,000 clones listed, roughly 84% were seen once. The sample here was CD4+ T cells from blood, taken at baseline. All receptors come from a human donor with classical Hodgkin lymphoma.

The CDR3 DNA sequence: TGTGCCAGCAGATTGGGGGGAGCTGGGGCCAACGTCCTGACTTTC. Its protein product is CASRLGGAGANVLTF. The rearrangement links TRBV6-1 to TRBJ2-6; tentatively, D is TRBD2 (6 bases). The germline CDR1 and CDR2 sequences are MNHNS and SASEGT. This CDR3 region has 15 residues. V gave up 6 bases and J gave up 2 bases, with 11 bases separating them.

This rearrangement joins TRBV4-3 to TRBJ1-1, with D unclear. The CDR3 loop spans 15 amino acids. The V end was cut by 0 bases, the J end by 5 bases, with 13 bases between. Germline values: CDR1 LGHNA, CDR2 YSLEER. The CDR3 is CASSQDLRGRTEAFF. CDR3 bases: TGCGCCAGCAGCCAAGATCTGCGCGGGCGTACTGAAGCTTTCTTT.

J is TRBJ1-1 and V is TRBV12-5; possibly TRBD1 for D (5 bases). The V end was cut by 0 bases, the J end by 0 bases, with 17 bases between. Germline assignment: CDR1 LGHNT and CDR2 FRNRAP. The CDR3 is 18 residues long. The CDR3: CASGLVRVGTSMNTEAFF. CDR3 bases: TGTGCTAGTGGTTTGGTCAGGGTAGGTACCTCAATGAACACTGAAGCTTTCTTT. Filled out from reference TRBV12-5 and TRBJ1-1, the complete variable domain reads DARVTQTPRHKVTEMGQEVTMRCQPILGHNTVFWYRQTMMQGLELLAYFRNRAPLDDSGMPKDRFSAEMPDATLATLKIQPSEPRDSAVYFCASGLVRVGTSMNTEAFFGQGTRLTVV.

The gene calls are TRBV6-5 and TRBJ2-1; either TRBD1 or TRBD2 may supply D (5 bases each). CDR1 and CDR2 (germline): MNHEY, SVGAGI. Trimming removed 0 bases from V and 6 bases from J, with 15 bases in between. CDR3 length: 16 residues. CDR3 sequence: CASSYSTGQISNEQFF. The CDR3 bases are TGTGCCAGCAGTTACTCGACGGGGCAGATTTCCAATGAGCAGTTCTTC.

The rearrangement uses TRBV5-6 and TRBJ2-7; no clear D. This CDR3 is built from 13 residues. Germline V CDR1 and CDR2: SGHDT, YYEEEE. V was pared by 1 base and J by 4 bases, with 9 bases between. CDR3 residues: CASSLQSRYEQYF. CDR3 bases: TGTGCCAGCAGCTTGCAATCCAGGTACGAGCAGTACTTC.

This clone was observed a single time. Here the CDR3 DNA reads TGTGCCAGCAGGACAGGGATTCGGGAGACCCAGTACTTC. Amino acids: CASRTGIRETQYF. The chain joins TRBV2 to TRBJ2-5, with TRBD1 matching over 7 bases. Trimming cost V 6 bases and J 5 bases; bases outside gene matches: 6. CDR1 is SNHLY and CDR2 is FYNNEI in the germline V gene. The CDR3 totals 13 residues. Variable domain in full (rest from reference TRBV2 and TRBJ2-5): EPEVTQTPSHQVTQMGQEVILRCVPISNHLYFYWYRQILGQKVEFLVSFYNNEISEKSEIFDDQFSVERPDGSNFTLKIRSTKLEDSAMYFCASRTGIRETQYFGPGTRLLVL.

The chain couples TRBV5-5 to TRBJ1-2; D possibly corresponds to TRBD1 (6 bases). Deletions cut 3 bases from V and 13 bases from J, with 16 bases between. The germline V gene has CDR1 SGHKS and CDR2 YYEKEE (reference sequence). This CDR3 spans 12 amino acids. CDR3 residues: CASSSSTGPLTF. The DNA for the CDR3 is TGTGCCAGCAGCTCTTCGACAGGTCCGCTCACCTTC.

The V and J genes are TRBV19 and TRBJ1-1; no clear D gene. The germline V gene has CDR1 LNHDA and CDR2 SQIVND (reference sequence). This CDR3 comprises 11 residues. V dropped 8 bases and J dropped 4 bases, with 8 bases sitting between them. This CDR3 is CASPQATEAFF. The CDR3 DNA reads as TGTGCCAGTCCCCAGGCCACTGAAGCTTTCTTT. Using reference TRBV19 and TRBJ1-1 for the parts outside the CDR3, the full variable domain is DGGITQSPKYLFRKEGQNVTLSCEQNLNHDAMYWYRQDPGQGLRLIYYSQIVNDFQKGDIAEGYSVSREKKESFPLTVTSAQKNPTAFYLCASPQATEAFFGQGTRLTVV.

The chain couples TRBV18 to TRBJ1-3; 8 positions agree with TRBD1. V lost 5 bases, J lost 3 bases, and 9 bases stayed unmatched. The CDR3 extends over 16 amino acids. Per germline, CDR1 KGHSH and CDR2 LQKENI. CDR3 in DNA: TGTGCCAGCTCATACGGACAGGGCCCCCTTGGAAACACCATATATTTT. It translates to CASSYGQGPLGNTIYF.

V usage is TRBV2 and J usage is TRBJ2-1; weak D call: TRBD2 (6 bases). The CDR3 runs to 15 residues. The germline gives CDR1 SNHLY, CDR2 FYNNEI. Trimming pared 1 base from V and 3 bases from J, leaving 10 bases between. The CDR3 here is CASSEGGRFYNEQFF. CDR3 bases: TGTGCCAGCAGTGAAGGGGGGAGGTTCTACAATGAGCAGTTCTTC.

J is TRBJ2-3 and V is TRBV5-1; no definite D call. The CDR3 consists of 14 residues. The germline gives CDR1 SGHRS, CDR2 YFSETQ. V lost 4 bases and J 0 bases, leaving 9 bases between the germline ends. The CDR3 here is CASSLEPSTDTQYF. The CDR3 DNA is TGCGCCAGCAGCCTGGAGCCTAGCACAGATACGCAGTATTTT. The entire variable domain, with the rest obtained from reference TRBV5-1 and TRBJ2-3, is as follows: KAGVTQTPRYLIKTRGQQVTLSCSPISGHRSVSWYQQTPGQGLQFLFEYFSETQRNKGNFPGRFSGRQFSNSRSEMNVSTLELGDSALYLCASSLEPSTDTQYFGPGTRLTVL.